The clone carrying this T cell receptor beta chain showed up just a few times. CDR1 DFQATT and CDR2 SNEGSKA come from the germline V gene (reference sequence). CDR3 length: 13 amino acids. The source of the sample is a study of identical twins. Carrying unique molecular identifiers, the cDNA also gained a universal primer site through template switching. TCRdb ran MiXCR on the 5' RACE reads and lists one entry per CDR3 protein. The sample has 1.5 million to 2 million distinct CDR3 sequences, about 32% seen once; the top ten hold about 0.25%. This receptor was taken from a newborn girl in good health. Sequencing was performed on cord blood. The chain uses TRBV20-1 and TRBJ2-7, with D possibly TRBD2 on 5 matching bases. The tail of the sequence fits TRBJ2-5 better, so the J call may be wrong. CDR3 in amino acids: CSALSGSGETQYF. The CDR3 bases are TGCAGTGCTTTATCGGGGAGTGGGGAGACCCAGTACTTC.